This T cell receptor (beta chain) was sequenced in a study of tumor and adjacent non-tumor tissue in lung cancer. Three rounds of nested PCR, following a modified ARM-PCR protocol, produced the TCRbeta library. TCRdb re-called the multiplex PCR reads through MiXCR, storing one row per CDR3 protein. This table has tens of thousands of distinct CDR3 sequences, roughly 70% appearing once. This clonotype showed up just a few times. The junction does not match germline at one end; this may be a read error. This CDR3 region has 16 residues. Germline CDR1 and CDR2: SEHNR and FQNEAQ (reference sequence). RNA was extracted from bulk tissue without any cell sorting.

The clonotype originates from a man between 60 and 70 years old with non-small cell lung cancer. Sample: lung tumor tissue. The rearrangement joins TRBV7-9 to TRBJ2-1, with TRBD2 matching 9 bases. CDR3 amino acids: CASSLVRAGGYNEQLF. In DNA form, the CDR3 reads TGTGCCAGCAGCTTAGTCCGAGCGGGGGGATACAATGAGCAGTTATTC.